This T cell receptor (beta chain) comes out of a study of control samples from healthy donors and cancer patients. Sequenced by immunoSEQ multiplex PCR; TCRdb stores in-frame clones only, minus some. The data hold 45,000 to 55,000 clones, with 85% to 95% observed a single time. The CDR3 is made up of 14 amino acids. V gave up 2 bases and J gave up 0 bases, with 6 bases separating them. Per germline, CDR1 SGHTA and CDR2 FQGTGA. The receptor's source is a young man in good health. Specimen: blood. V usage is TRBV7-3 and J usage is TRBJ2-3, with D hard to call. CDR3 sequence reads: CASSLDPSTDTQYF. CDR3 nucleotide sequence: TGTGCCAGCAGCTTAGACCCCAGCACAGATACGCAGTATTTT.